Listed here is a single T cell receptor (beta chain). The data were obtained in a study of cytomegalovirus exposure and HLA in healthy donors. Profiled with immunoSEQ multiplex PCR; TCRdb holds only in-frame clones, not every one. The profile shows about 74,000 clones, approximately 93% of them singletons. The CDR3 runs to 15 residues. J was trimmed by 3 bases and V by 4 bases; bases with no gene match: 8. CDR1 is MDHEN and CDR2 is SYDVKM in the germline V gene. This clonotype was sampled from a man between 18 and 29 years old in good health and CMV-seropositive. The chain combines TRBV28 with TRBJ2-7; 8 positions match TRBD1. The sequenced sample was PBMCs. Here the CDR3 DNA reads TGTGCCAGCAGTTCCCAGGACAGGGTTTTCTACGAGCAGTACTTC. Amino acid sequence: CASSSQDRVFYEQYF. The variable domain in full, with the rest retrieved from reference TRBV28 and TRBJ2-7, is DVKVTQSSRYLVKRTGEKVFLECVQDMDHENMFWYRQDPGLGLRLIYFSYDVKMKEKGDIPEGYSVSREKKERFSLILESASTNQTSMYLCASSSQDRVFYEQYFGPGTRLTVT.